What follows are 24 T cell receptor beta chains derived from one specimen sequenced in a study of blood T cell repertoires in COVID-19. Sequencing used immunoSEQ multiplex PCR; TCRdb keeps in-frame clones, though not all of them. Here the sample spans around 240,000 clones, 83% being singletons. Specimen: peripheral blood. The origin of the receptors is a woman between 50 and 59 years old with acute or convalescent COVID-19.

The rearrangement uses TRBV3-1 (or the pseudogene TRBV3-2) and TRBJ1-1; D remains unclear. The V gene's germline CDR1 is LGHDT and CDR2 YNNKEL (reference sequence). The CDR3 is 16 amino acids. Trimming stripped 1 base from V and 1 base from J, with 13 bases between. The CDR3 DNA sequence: TGTGCCAGCAGCCAAGCGGAGAGCGCCCGGAACACTGAAGCTTTCTTT. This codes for CASSQAESARNTEAFF.

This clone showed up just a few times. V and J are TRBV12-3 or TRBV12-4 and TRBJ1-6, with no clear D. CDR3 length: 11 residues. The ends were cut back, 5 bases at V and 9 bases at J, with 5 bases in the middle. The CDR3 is CASSNGSPLHF. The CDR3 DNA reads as TGTGCCAGCAGTAACGGTTCACCCCTCCACTTT.

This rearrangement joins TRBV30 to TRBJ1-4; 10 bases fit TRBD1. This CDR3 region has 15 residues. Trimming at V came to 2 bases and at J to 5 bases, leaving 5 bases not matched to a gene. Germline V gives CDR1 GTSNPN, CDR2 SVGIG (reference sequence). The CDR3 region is CAWSYRTGGNEKLFF. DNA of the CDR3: TGTGCCTGGAGTTACCGGACAGGGGGAAATGAAAAACTGTTTTTT.

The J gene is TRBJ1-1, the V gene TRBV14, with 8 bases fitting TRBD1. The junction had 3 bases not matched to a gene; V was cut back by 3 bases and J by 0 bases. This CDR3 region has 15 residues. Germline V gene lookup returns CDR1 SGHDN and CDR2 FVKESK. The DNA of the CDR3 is TGTGCCAGCAGCCACCCGGACAGGGTGAACACTGAAGCTTTCTTT. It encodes CASSHPDRVNTEAFF.

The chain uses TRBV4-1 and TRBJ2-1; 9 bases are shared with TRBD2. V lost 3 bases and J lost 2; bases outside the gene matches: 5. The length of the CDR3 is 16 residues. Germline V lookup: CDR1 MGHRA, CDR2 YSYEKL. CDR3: CASSQEGTSPYNEQFF. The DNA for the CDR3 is TGCGCCAGCAGCCAGGAGGGGACTAGCCCCTACAATGAGCAGTTCTTC.

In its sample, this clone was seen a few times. Here the CDR3 DNA reads TGCGCCAGCAGTCCCAGTGTTTTGTCGTACAATGAGCAGTTCTTC. The encoded protein is CASSPSVLSYNEQFF. The V and J genes are TRBV4-1 and TRBJ2-1, with D unresolved. The CDR3 is 15 residues long. The V and J ends lost 6 bases and 4 bases respectively, with 16 bases between them. CDR1 and CDR2 (germline): MGHRA, YSYEKL.

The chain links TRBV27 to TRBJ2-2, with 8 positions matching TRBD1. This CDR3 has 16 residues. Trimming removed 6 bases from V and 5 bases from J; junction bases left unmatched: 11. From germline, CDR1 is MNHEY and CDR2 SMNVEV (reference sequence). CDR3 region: CASRDDRDRRTGELFF. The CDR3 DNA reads TGTGCCAGCAGAGATGACCGGGACAGGAGGACCGGGGAGCTGTTTTTT.

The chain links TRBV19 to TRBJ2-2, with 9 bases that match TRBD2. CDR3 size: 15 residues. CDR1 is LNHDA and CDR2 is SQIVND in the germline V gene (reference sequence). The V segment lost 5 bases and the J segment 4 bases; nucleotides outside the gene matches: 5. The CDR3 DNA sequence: TGTGCCAGTAGTCCCCTAGCGGGGATCACCGGGGAGCTGTTTTTT. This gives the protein CASSPLAGITGELFF.

The CDR3 DNA reads TGCGCCAGCAGCGAACAGGGGGCTGGAGAGACCCAGTACTTC. Its protein product is CASSEQGAGETQYF. The rearrangement uses TRBV5-1 and TRBJ2-5; 9 bases fit TRBD1. There are 14 residues in the CDR3. The ends lost 4 bases at V and 4 bases at J; junction bases unmatched: 5. CDR1 is SGHRS and CDR2 is YFSETQ in the germline V gene.

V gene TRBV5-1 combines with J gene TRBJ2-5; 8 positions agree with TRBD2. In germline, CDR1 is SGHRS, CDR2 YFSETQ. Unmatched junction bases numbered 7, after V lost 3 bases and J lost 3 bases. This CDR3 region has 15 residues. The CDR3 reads CASSSAGTREETQYF. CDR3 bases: TGCGCCAGCAGCTCCGCCGGGACTAGGGAAGAGACCCAGTACTTC. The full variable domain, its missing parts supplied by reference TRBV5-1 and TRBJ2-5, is KAGVTQTPRYLIKTRGQQVTLSCSPISGHRSVSWYQQTPGQGLQFLFEYFSETQRNKGNFPGRFSGRQFSNSRSEMNVSTLELGDSALYLCASSSAGTREETQYFGPGTRLLVL.

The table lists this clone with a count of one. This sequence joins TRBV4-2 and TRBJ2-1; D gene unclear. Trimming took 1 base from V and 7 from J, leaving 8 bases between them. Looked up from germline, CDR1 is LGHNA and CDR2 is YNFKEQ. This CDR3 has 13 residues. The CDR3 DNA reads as TGTGCCAGCAGCCAAGTAGAGTGGAATGAGCAGTTCTTC. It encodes CASSQVEWNEQFF.

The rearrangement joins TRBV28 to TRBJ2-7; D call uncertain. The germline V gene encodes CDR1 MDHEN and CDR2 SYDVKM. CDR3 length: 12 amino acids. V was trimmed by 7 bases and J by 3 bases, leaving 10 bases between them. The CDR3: CASTKTFYEQYF. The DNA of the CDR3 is TGTGCCAGCACTAAGACATTCTACGAGCAGTACTTC.

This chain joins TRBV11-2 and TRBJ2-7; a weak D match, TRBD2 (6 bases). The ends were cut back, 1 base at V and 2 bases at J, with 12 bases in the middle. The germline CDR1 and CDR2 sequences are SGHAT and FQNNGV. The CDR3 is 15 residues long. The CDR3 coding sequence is TGTGCCAGCAGCTTAGTCTCAGGGAGGCCCTACGAGCAGTACTTC. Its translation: CASSLVSGRPYEQYF.

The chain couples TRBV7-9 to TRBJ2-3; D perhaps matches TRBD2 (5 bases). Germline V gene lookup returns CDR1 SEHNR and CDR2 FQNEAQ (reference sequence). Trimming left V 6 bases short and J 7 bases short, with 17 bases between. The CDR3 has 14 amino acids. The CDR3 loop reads CASRPGNQRHTQYF. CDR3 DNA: TGTGCCAGCAGACCCGGGAACCAACGACATACGCAGTATTTT.

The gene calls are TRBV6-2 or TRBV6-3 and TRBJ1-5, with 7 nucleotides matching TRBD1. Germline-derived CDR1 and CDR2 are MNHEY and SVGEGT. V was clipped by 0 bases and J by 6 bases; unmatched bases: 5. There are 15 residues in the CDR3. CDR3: CASSYSITGAQPQHF. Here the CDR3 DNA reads TGTGCCAGCAGTTACTCGATAACAGGGGCTCAGCCCCAGCATTTT.

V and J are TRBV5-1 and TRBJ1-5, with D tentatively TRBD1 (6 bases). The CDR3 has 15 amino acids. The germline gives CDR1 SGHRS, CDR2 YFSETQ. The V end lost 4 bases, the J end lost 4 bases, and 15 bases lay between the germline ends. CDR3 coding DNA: TGCGCCAGCAGCCCACAGGGCATAGGGAATCAGCCCCAGCATTTT. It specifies CASSPQGIGNQPQHF.

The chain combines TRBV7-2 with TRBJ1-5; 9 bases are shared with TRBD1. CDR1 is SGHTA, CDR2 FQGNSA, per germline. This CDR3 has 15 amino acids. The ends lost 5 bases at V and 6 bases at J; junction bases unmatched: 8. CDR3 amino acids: CASSLSGQGSQPQHF. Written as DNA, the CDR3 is TGTGCCAGCAGCCTAAGTGGACAGGGGAGTCAGCCCCAGCATTTT. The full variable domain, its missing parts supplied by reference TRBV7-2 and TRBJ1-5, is GAGVSQSPSNKVTEKGKDVELRCDPISGHTALYWYRQSLGQGLEFLIYFQGNSAPDKSGLPSDRFSAERTGGSVSTLTIQRTQQEDSAVYLCASSLSGQGSQPQHFGDGTRLSIL.

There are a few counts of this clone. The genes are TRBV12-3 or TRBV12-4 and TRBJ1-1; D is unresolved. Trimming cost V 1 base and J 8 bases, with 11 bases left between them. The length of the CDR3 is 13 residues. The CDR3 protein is CASSLGGPGEAFF. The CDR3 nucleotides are TGTGCCAGCAGTTTAGGGGGTCCGGGGGAAGCTTTCTTT.

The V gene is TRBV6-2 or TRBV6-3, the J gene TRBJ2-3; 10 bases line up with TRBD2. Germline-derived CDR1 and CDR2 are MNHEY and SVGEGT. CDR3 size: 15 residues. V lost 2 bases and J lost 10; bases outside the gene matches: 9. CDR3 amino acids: CASSYPSGGAVSQYF. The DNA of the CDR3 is TGTGCCAGCAGTTACCCGAGCGGGGGGGCCGTCTCGCAGTATTTT.

CDR3 region: CASTTGGQNTEAFF. The CDR3 DNA follows: TGTGCCAGCACCACGGGGGGGCAGAACACTGAAGCTTTCTTT. The chain combines TRBV6-5 with TRBJ1-1, with D tentatively TRBD1 (6 bases). Germline lookup yields CDR1 MNHEY and CDR2 SVGAGI. The CDR3 runs to 14 residues. Trimming stripped 7 bases from V and 1 base from J, with 13 bases between.

This CDR3 is CASSIGGSTDTQYF. For the CDR3, the DNA is TGTGCCAGTAGTATTGGAGGGTCCACAGATACGCAGTATTTT. V and J are TRBV19 and TRBJ2-3, with D perhaps TRBD2 (6 bases). V lost 3 bases and J 2 bases, leaving 9 bases between the germline ends. The CDR3 covers 14 residues. Germline V gene data show CDR1 as LNHDA and CDR2 as SQIVND (reference sequence).

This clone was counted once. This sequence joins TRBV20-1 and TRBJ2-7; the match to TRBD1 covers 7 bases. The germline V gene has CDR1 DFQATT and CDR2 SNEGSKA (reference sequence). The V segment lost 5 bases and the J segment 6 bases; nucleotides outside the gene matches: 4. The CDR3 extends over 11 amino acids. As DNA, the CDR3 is TGCAGTGCTCATACAGGGGCCGAGCAGTACTTC. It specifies CSAHTGAEQYF.

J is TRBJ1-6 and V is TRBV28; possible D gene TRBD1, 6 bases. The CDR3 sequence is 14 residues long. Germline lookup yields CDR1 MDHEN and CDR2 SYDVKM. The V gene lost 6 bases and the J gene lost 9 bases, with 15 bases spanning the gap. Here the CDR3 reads CASRPSGEGSPLHF. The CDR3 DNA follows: TGTGCCAGCAGACCCTCAGGGGAGGGTTCACCCCTCCACTTT. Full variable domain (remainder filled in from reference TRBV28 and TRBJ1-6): DVKVTQSSRYLVKRTGEKVFLECVQDMDHENMFWYRQDPGLGLRLIYFSYDVKMKEKGDIPEGYSVSREKKERFSLILESASTNQTSMYLCASRPSGEGSPLHFGNGTRLTVT.

Here the CDR3 reads CASSSRGGVRTNEKLFF. DNA for the CDR3: TGTGCCAGCAGCTCCCGTGGGGGGGTGCGAACTAATGAAAAACTGTTTTTT. V usage is TRBV7-3 and J usage is TRBJ1-4, with D possibly matching TRBD1 (5 bases). The CDR3 has 17 residues. CDR1 is SGHTA, CDR2 FQGTGA, per germline. V was cut by 4 bases and J by 1 base, with 16 bases left in between.